This TCR beta chain was identified in a study of shared clonotypes between healthy human individuals. General study findings and limits: Non-shared clonotypes showed lower generation probabilities than clonotypes common to all four donors. Read depth was anticipated to influence clonotype sharing among donors.

The ends lost 0 bases at V and 3 bases at J; junction bases unmatched: 1. The CDR3 totals 15 residues. Germline CDR1 and CDR2: SGHDT and YYEEEE. The input for sorted-subset replicate PCRs was about 200 ng DNA, 25,000 to 30,000 T cell genomes. Profiled with immunoSEQ multiplex PCR; TCRdb holds only in-frame clones, not every one. The data contain 2 million to 3 million clones, over 85% of them singletons. A CD45RA+ naive subset and a CD45RA-negative memory subset were split from CD4+ cells. Comment on this clone: Its target is unknown.

The J gene is TRBJ2-1, the V gene TRBV5-6, with TRBD1 identical over 9 bases. Material: naive CD4+ T cells sorted from blood. The subset here: CD45RA+ positively selected. The TCR was taken from a young man in good health. DNA of the CDR3: TGTGCCAGCAGCTTGGTGGGACAGGGCTACAATGAGCAGTTCTTC. It specifies CASSLVGQGYNEQFF.